This T cell receptor beta chain originates from a study of T cell responses to AZD1222 COVID-19 vaccine. Findings and limits, study-wide: Among AZD1222 vaccinees, only six were seropositive at baseline. Clonal diversity was possibly underestimated; the donors were predominantly white British and more often female. Two AZD1222 doses significantly raised spike-specific TCR breadth and depth over controls. No day 14 peak samples; only post-peak repertoires were characterized.

A note on this clone: No antigen is known for it.

This CDR3 region has 20 residues. From germline, CDR1 is SGDLS and CDR2 YYNGEE. V lost 0 bases and J lost 2; bases outside the gene matches: 14. Sequencing used immunoSEQ multiplex PCR; TCRdb keeps in-frame clones, though not all of them. The sample has some 120,000 clones; 92% are singletons. The material was peripheral blood, obtained on day 0 of AZD1222 vaccination. This chain links TRBV9 with TRBJ2-3; 11 bases agree with TRBD2. This receptor was obtained from an adult in good health. CDR3 residues: CASSVARGLAGITTTDTQYF. The CDR3 nucleotides read TGTGCCAGCAGCGTAGCTCGAGGACTAGCGGGTATCACGACCACAGATACGCAGTATTTT.